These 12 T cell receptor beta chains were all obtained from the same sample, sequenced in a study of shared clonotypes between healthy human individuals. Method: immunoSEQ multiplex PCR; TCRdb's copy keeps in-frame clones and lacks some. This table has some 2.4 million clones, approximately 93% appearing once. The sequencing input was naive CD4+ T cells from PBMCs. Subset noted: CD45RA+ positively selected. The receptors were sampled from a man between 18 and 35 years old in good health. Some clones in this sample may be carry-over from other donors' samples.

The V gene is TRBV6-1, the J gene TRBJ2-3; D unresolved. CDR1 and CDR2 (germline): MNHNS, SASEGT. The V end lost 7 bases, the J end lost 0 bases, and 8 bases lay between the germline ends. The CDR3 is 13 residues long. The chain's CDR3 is CASIVHSTDTQYF. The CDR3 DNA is TGTGCCAGCATCGTGCACAGCACAGATACGCAGTATTTT.

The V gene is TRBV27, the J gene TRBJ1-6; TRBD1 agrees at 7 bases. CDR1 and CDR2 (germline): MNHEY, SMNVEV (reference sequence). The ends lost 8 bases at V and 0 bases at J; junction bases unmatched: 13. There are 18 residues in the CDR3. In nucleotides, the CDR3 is TGTGCCAGCGGATCCTGGGACAGAGCAAGCTCCTATAATTCACCCCTCCACTTT. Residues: CASGSWDRASSYNSPLHF.

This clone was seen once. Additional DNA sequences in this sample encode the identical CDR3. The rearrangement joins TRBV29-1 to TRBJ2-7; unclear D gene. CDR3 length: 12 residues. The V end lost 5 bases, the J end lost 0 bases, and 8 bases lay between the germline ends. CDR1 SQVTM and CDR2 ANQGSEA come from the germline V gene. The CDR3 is CSVRGSSYEQYF. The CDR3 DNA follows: TGCAGCGTTCGTGGAAGCTCCTACGAGCAGTACTTC.

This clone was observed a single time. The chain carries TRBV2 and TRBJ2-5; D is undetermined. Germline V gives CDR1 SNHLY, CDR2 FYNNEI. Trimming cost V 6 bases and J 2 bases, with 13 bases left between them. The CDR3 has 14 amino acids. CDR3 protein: CASSLALPQETQYF. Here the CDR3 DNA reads TGTGCCAGCAGCCTGGCACTACCACAAGAGACCCAGTACTTC.

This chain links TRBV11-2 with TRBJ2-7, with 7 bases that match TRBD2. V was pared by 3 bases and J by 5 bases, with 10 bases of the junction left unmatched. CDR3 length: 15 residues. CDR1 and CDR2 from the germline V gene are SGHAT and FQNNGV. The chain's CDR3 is CASSFRREWSHEQYF. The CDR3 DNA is TGTGCCAGCAGCTTTAGGCGGGAGTGGAGCCACGAGCAGTACTTC.

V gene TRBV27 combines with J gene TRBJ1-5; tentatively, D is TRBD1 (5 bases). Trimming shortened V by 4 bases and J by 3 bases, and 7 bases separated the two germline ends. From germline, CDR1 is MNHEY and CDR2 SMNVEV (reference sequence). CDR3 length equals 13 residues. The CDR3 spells CASSWTYNQPQHF. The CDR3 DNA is TGTGCCAGCAGTTGGACATACAATCAGCCCCAGCATTTT.

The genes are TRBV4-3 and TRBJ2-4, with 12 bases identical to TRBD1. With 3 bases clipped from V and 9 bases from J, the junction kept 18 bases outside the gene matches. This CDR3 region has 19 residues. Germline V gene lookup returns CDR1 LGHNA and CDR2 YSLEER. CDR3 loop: CASSHLGTGGVSTRGIQYF. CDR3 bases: TGCGCCAGCAGCCATCTCGGGACAGGGGGCGTAAGTACCCGTGGCATTCAGTACTTC.

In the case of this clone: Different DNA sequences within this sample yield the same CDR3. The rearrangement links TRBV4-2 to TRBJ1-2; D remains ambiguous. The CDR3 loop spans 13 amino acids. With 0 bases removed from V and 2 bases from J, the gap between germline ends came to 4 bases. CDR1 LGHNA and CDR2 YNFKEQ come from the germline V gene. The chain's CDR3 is CASSQDSNYGYTF. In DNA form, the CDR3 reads TGTGCCAGCAGCCAAGACTCGAACTATGGCTACACCTTC.

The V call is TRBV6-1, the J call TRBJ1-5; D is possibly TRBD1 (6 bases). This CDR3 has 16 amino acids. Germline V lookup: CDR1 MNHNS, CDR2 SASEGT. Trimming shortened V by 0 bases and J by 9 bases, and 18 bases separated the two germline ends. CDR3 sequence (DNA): TGTGCCAGCAGTGAAGCAATGAACAGGGCCCTGTGGCCCCAGCATTTT. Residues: CASSEAMNRALWPQHF.

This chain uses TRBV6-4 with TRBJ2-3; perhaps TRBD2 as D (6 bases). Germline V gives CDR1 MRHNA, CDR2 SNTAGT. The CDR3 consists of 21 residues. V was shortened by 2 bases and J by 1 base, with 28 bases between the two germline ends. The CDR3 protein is CASSDNPSVGFWGTGTDTQYF. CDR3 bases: TGTGCCAGCAGTGACAACCCATCCGTCGGGTTCTGGGGGACTGGCACAGATACGCAGTATTTT.

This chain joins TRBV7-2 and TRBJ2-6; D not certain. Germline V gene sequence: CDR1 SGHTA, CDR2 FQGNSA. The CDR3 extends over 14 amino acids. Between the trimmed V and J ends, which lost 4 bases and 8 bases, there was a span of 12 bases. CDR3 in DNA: TGTGCCAGCAGCTCCCTCATGGCCACCAACGTCCTGACTTTC. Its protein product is CASSSLMATNVLTF. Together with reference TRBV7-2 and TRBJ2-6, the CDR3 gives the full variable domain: GAGVSQSPSNKVTEKGKDVELRCDPISGHTALYWYRQSLGQGLEFLIYFQGNSAPDKSGLPSDRFSAERTGGSVSTLTIQRTQQEDSAVYLCASSSLMATNVLTFGAGSRLTVL.

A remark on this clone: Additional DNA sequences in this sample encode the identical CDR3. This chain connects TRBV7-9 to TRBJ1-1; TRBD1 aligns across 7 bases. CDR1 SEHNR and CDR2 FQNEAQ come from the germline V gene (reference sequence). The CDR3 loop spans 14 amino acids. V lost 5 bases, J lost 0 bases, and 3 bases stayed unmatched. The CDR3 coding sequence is TGTGCCAGCAGCAGGGGGCCGATGAACACTGAAGCTTTCTTT. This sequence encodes CASSRGPMNTEAFF.